These T cell receptor beta chains were read from a single sample in a study of T cell changes during pregnancy in multiple sclerosis. Generated by immunoSEQ multiplex PCR, the TCRdb table keeps only in-frame clones and is missing some. The sample holds around 21,000 clones, more than 85% seen once. Source: CD8+ T cells from peripheral blood mononuclear cells, taken after pregnancy. The source is a female donor in good health, enrolled as a control in a pregnancy study. Both conserved end residues are part of each CDR3. Fields, in order: D gene, clone size, J gene, V gene, CDR3 protein, CDR3 DNA. A D gene is named only where the DNA matches it firmly. For some rows the clone size is stated as once, few or many, or as a class when expanded; others skip it.

d_call: TRBD1; clone_size: -; j_call: TRBJ1-1; v_call: TRBV6-1; cdr3_aa: CASSTQTGMNTEAFF; cdr3_nt: TGTGCCAGCAGTACCCAGACAGGGATGAACACTGAAGCTTTCTTT
d_call: -; clone_size: medium-sized; j_call: TRBJ1-1; v_call: TRBV19; cdr3_aa: CASSTNAGTAAFF; cdr3_nt: TGTGCCAGTAGTACAAATGCGGGAACGGCAGCTTTCTTT
d_call: -; clone_size: -; j_call: TRBJ1-5; v_call: TRBV25-1; cdr3_aa: CASSGGGAGNQPQHF; cdr3_nt: TGTGCCAGCAGTGGCGGGGGGGCAGGGAATCAGCCCCAGCATTTT
d_call: TRBD1; clone_size: -; j_call: TRBJ1-1; v_call: TRBV5-1; cdr3_aa: CASSPDRGLNTEAFF; cdr3_nt: TGCGCCAGCAGCCCGGACAGGGGGCTGAACACTGAAGCTTTCTTT
d_call: TRBD2; clone_size: -; j_call: TRBJ2-7; v_call: TRBV30; cdr3_aa: CAWSVGSGVAYEQYF; cdr3_nt: TGTGCCTGGAGCGTGGGTAGCGGGGTAGCCTACGAGCAGTACTTC
d_call: -; clone_size: -; j_call: TRBJ1-1; v_call: TRBV5-8; cdr3_aa: CASSLVGQMNTEAFF; cdr3_nt: TGTGCCAGCAGCTTGGTCGGACAGATGAACACTGAAGCTTTCTTT
d_call: -; clone_size: -; j_call: TRBJ2-3; v_call: TRBV5-6; cdr3_aa: CASSSSGGGRTDTQYF; cdr3_nt: TGTGCCAGCAGCTCGTCGGGGGGCGGTCGCACAGATACGCAGTATTTT
d_call: TRBD2; clone_size: -; j_call: TRBJ2-1; v_call: TRBV11-2; cdr3_aa: CASSLGTSGTFYNEQFF; cdr3_nt: TGTGCCAGCAGCTTAGGGACTAGCGGGACGTTCTACAATGAGCAGTTCTTC
d_call: TRBD2; clone_size: -; j_call: TRBJ2-1; v_call: TRBV30; cdr3_aa: CAWSVPSGSVGNEQFF; cdr3_nt: TGTGCCTGGAGTGTCCCTAGCGGGAGTGTAGGCAATGAGCAGTTCTTC
d_call: -; clone_size: -; j_call: TRBJ2-7; v_call: TRBV7-2; cdr3_aa: CASSHPGHNYEQYF; cdr3_nt: TGTGCCAGCAGCCATCCGGGACATAACTACGAGCAGTACTTC
d_call: TRBD2; clone_size: -; j_call: TRBJ2-3; v_call: TRBV6-1; cdr3_aa: CASSEVAAQGRGVTSTDTQYF; cdr3_nt: TGTGCCAGCAGTGAAGTTGCCGCTCAAGGCCGGGGGGTCACTAGCACAGATACGCAGTATTTT
d_call: TRBD1; clone_size: once; j_call: TRBJ1-2; v_call: TRBV19; cdr3_aa: CASSIIPSGQAGYTF; cdr3_nt: TGTGCCAGTAGTATAATCCCCTCGGGACAGGCGGGCTACACCTTC
d_call: TRBD1; clone_size: -; j_call: TRBJ1-2; v_call: TRBV19; cdr3_aa: CASSPGQGGANYGYTF; cdr3_nt: TGTGCCAGTAGTCCGGGACAGGGTGGAGCTAACTATGGCTACACCTTC
d_call: -; clone_size: once; j_call: TRBJ2-7; v_call: TRBV7-2; cdr3_aa: CASSPEFSKHYEQYF; cdr3_nt: TGTGCCAGCAGCCCAGAATTTAGCAAACACTACGAGCAGTACTTC
d_call: TRBD1; clone_size: -; j_call: TRBJ2-1; v_call: TRBV14; cdr3_aa: CASSQWDRLNEQFF; cdr3_nt: TGTGCCAGCAGCCAGTGGGACAGGCTAAATGAGCAGTTCTTC
d_call: TRBD1; clone_size: -; j_call: TRBJ1-5; v_call: TRBV7-2; cdr3_aa: CASSLWTGMDHNQPQHF; cdr3_nt: TGTGCCAGCAGCCTCTGGACAGGGATGGACCACAATCAGCCCCAGCATTTT
d_call: TRBD2; clone_size: few; j_call: TRBJ2-1; v_call: TRBV5-1; cdr3_aa: CASTPGLDYNEQFF; cdr3_nt: TGCGCCAGCACCCCGGGACTAGATTACAATGAGCAGTTCTTC
d_call: -; clone_size: -; j_call: TRBJ2-7; v_call: TRBV4-1; cdr3_aa: CASSQERTSPLTHF; cdr3_nt: TGCGCCAGCAGCCAGGAACGGACATCCCCCCTAACGCACTTC
d_call: -; clone_size: -; j_call: TRBJ2-5; v_call: TRBV12-1; cdr3_aa: CASSFSPEETQYF; cdr3_nt: TGTGCCAGCAGCTTTAGTCCGGAAGAGACCCAGTACTTC
d_call: -; clone_size: -; j_call: TRBJ1-2; v_call: TRBV4-2; cdr3_aa: CASSHLYGYTF; cdr3_nt: TGTGCCAGCAGCCACCTATATGGCTACACCTTC
d_call: -; clone_size: -; j_call: TRBJ2-7; v_call: TRBV13; cdr3_aa: CASSRRVSEQYF; cdr3_nt: TGTGCCAGCAGCCGACGGGTCTCCGAGCAGTACTTC
d_call: -; clone_size: -; j_call: TRBJ2-7; v_call: TRBV7-2; cdr3_aa: CASSLVQGSYEQYF; cdr3_nt: TGTGCCAGCAGCTTAGTCCAGGGTTCCTACGAGCAGTACTTC
d_call: TRBD2; clone_size: -; j_call: TRBJ2-1; v_call: TRBV7-8; cdr3_aa: CASSLARRASGTYNEQFF; cdr3_nt: TGTGCCAGCAGCTTAGCGCGGAGGGCTAGCGGAACCTACAATGAGCAGTTCTTC
d_call: -; clone_size: -; j_call: TRBJ1-3; v_call: TRBV14; cdr3_aa: CASSPPKGGNTIYF; cdr3_nt: TGTGCCAGCAGCCCCCCCAAGGGGGGAAACACCATATATTTT
d_call: -; clone_size: -; j_call: TRBJ2-1; v_call: TRBV4-2; cdr3_aa: CASSQDPSDSSYNEQFF; cdr3_nt: TGTGCCAGCAGCCAAGATCCCAGCGACTCCTCCTACAATGAGCAGTTCTTC
d_call: TRBD1; clone_size: -; j_call: TRBJ1-1; v_call: TRBV5-6; cdr3_aa: CASSLAYRDREHTEAFF; cdr3_nt: TGTGCCAGCAGCTTGGCGTACCGGGACAGGGAGCACACTGAAGCTTTCTTT
d_call: TRBD1; clone_size: -; j_call: TRBJ1-2; v_call: TRBV14; cdr3_aa: CASSPTGTGYGYTF; cdr3_nt: TGTGCCAGCAGTCCGACAGGGACGGGCTATGGCTACACCTTC
d_call: -; clone_size: -; j_call: TRBJ1-2; v_call: TRBV5-6; cdr3_aa: CASSLVGERYGYTF; cdr3_nt: TGTGCCAGCAGCTTGGTTGGTGAGCGGTATGGCTACACCTTC
d_call: TRBD1; clone_size: -; j_call: TRBJ1-1; v_call: TRBV6-1; cdr3_aa: CASRTGGAFF; cdr3_nt: TGTGCCAGCAGAACAGGGGGAGCTTTCTTT
d_call: TRBD2; clone_size: -; j_call: TRBJ2-5; v_call: TRBV11-3; cdr3_aa: CASTGGAGETQYF; cdr3_nt: TGTGCCAGCACCGGGGGGGCAGGAGAGACCCAGTACTTC
d_call: -; clone_size: -; j_call: TRBJ1-1; v_call: TRBV6-5; cdr3_aa: CASSRGGGTNTEAFF; cdr3_nt: TGTGCCAGCAGTCGAGGGGGGGGTACTAACACTGAAGCTTTCTTT
d_call: TRBD1; clone_size: few; j_call: TRBJ1-1; v_call: TRBV7-7; cdr3_aa: CASSLLQGTEAFF; cdr3_nt: TGTGCTAGCAGCTTACTACAGGGGACTGAAGCTTTCTTT
d_call: TRBD2; clone_size: -; j_call: TRBJ2-1; v_call: TRBV7-9; cdr3_aa: CASSLLASSYNEQFF; cdr3_nt: TGTGCCAGCAGCCTACTAGCGTCCTCCTACAATGAGCAGTTCTTC
d_call: TRBD2; clone_size: -; j_call: TRBJ2-1; v_call: TRBV30; cdr3_aa: CAWSGTSGTSKQFF; cdr3_nt: TGTGCCTGGTCCGGGACTAGCGGGACAAGTAAGCAGTTCTTC
d_call: -; clone_size: -; j_call: TRBJ2-7; v_call: TRBV7-9; cdr3_aa: CASSSRGGGYEQYF; cdr3_nt: TGTGCCAGCAGCTCCCGGGGAGGGGGCTACGAGCAGTACTTC
d_call: TRBD2; clone_size: -; j_call: TRBJ2-2; v_call: TRBV30; cdr3_aa: CAWSPPTSGTGELFF; cdr3_nt: TGTGCCTGGAGTCCCCCAACTAGCGGGACCGGGGAGCTGTTTTTT
d_call: -; clone_size: -; j_call: TRBJ2-1; v_call: TRBV5-1; cdr3_aa: CASSLAGGGNEQFF; cdr3_nt: TGCGCCAGCAGCTTGGCAGGAGGTGGCAATGAGCAGTTCTTC
d_call: -; clone_size: -; j_call: TRBJ2-1; v_call: TRBV4-3; cdr3_aa: CASSQDRSAGAPGGEQFF; cdr3_nt: TGCGCCAGCAGCCAAGATAGGTCCGCAGGGGCCCCGGGCGGGGAGCAGTTCTTC
d_call: TRBD2; clone_size: -; j_call: TRBJ2-1; v_call: TRBV2; cdr3_aa: CASSGRVLAGVHNEQFF; cdr3_nt: TGTGCCAGCAGTGGGCGGGTACTAGCGGGAGTCCACAATGAGCAGTTCTTC
d_call: -; clone_size: -; j_call: TRBJ2-7; v_call: TRBV7-6; cdr3_aa: CASSLAVQSSSYEQYF; cdr3_nt: TGTGCCAGCAGCTTAGCGGTCCAGTCAAGCTCCTACGAGCAGTACTTC
d_call: TRBD1; clone_size: -; j_call: TRBJ2-7; v_call: TRBV5-1; cdr3_aa: CASSQGQGAFNEQYF; cdr3_nt: TGCGCCAGCAGCCAGGGACAGGGGGCATTCAACGAGCAGTACTTC
d_call: TRBD2; clone_size: -; j_call: TRBJ2-1; v_call: TRBV6-1; cdr3_aa: CASSEALPGGNYNEQFF; cdr3_nt: TGTGCCAGCAGTGAAGCGCTTCCGGGGGGAAATTACAATGAGCAGTTCTTC
d_call: -; clone_size: -; j_call: TRBJ2-7; v_call: TRBV5-5; cdr3_aa: CASSFGQNYEQYF; cdr3_nt: TGTGCCAGCAGCTTTGGGCAGAACTACGAGCAGTACTTC
d_call: -; clone_size: once; j_call: TRBJ2-7; v_call: TRBV30; cdr3_aa: CAWSATGYEQYF; cdr3_nt: TGTGCCTGGAGTGCTACAGGCTACGAGCAGTACTTC
d_call: -; clone_size: -; j_call: TRBJ2-1; v_call: TRBV6-5; cdr3_aa: CATTPDSTYNEQFF; cdr3_nt: TGTGCCACTACACCGGACAGCACCTACAATGAGCAGTTCTTC
d_call: -; clone_size: -; j_call: TRBJ1-2; v_call: TRBV4-3; cdr3_aa: CASSQDQAQGYGYTF; cdr3_nt: TGCGCCAGCAGCCAAGACCAGGCCCAGGGATATGGCTACACCTTC
d_call: -; clone_size: once; j_call: TRBJ1-1; v_call: TRBV4-1; cdr3_aa: CASSHPGMNTEAFF; cdr3_nt: TGCGCCAGCAGCCATCCAGGTATGAACACTGAAGCTTTCTTT
d_call: TRBD1; clone_size: -; j_call: TRBJ2-3; v_call: TRBV6-5; cdr3_aa: CASSSGTASTDTQYF; cdr3_nt: TGTGCCAGCAGCTCCGGGACAGCTAGCACAGATACGCAGTACTTT
d_call: -; clone_size: -; j_call: TRBJ1-1; v_call: TRBV12-5; cdr3_aa: CASGLGGPEAEAFF; cdr3_nt: TGTGCTAGTGGTTTGGGGGGCCCCGAGGCAGAAGCTTTCTTT
d_call: TRBD1; clone_size: -; j_call: TRBJ1-1; v_call: TRBV7-8; cdr3_aa: CASSFTGTGPTEAFF; cdr3_nt: TGTGCCAGCAGCTTTACCGGGACAGGGCCAACTGAAGCTTTCTTT
d_call: TRBD1; clone_size: few; j_call: TRBJ2-7; v_call: TRBV10-3; cdr3_aa: CAISDPGQGAHEQYF; cdr3_nt: TGTGCCATCAGTGACCCGGGACAGGGGGCCCACGAGCAGTACTTC
d_call: -; clone_size: -; j_call: TRBJ2-1; v_call: TRBV13; cdr3_aa: CASRDGSDEQFF; cdr3_nt: TGTGCCAGCAGGGACGGGAGCGATGAGCAGTTCTTC
d_call: -; clone_size: -; j_call: TRBJ2-7; v_call: TRBV5-6; cdr3_aa: CATSRGGQGNEQYF; cdr3_nt: TGTGCCACTTCTCGGGGCGGTCAGGGGAACGAGCAGTACTTC
d_call: -; clone_size: -; j_call: TRBJ2-5; v_call: TRBV5-4; cdr3_aa: CASSSVGGPKGETQYF; cdr3_nt: TGTGCCAGCAGCTCGGTGGGGGGGCCAAAGGGAGAGACCCAGTACTTC
d_call: -; clone_size: -; j_call: TRBJ2-7; v_call: TRBV6-1; cdr3_aa: CASSDLGSSYEQYF; cdr3_nt: TGTGCCAGCAGTGATCTGGGCTCTTCCTACGAGCAGTACTTC
d_call: -; clone_size: -; j_call: TRBJ1-2; v_call: TRBV7-2; cdr3_aa: CASNTAGQSHYGYTF; cdr3_nt: TGTGCCAGCAACACGGCCGGACAGTCACACTATGGCTACACCTTC
d_call: -; clone_size: -; j_call: TRBJ1-2; v_call: TRBV28; cdr3_aa: CASSLALGGANYGYTF; cdr3_nt: TGTGCCAGCAGTTTGGCCCTAGGGGGGGCAAACTATGGCTACACCTTC
d_call: -; clone_size: -; j_call: TRBJ1-2; v_call: TRBV13; cdr3_aa: CASSPTQGGYTF; cdr3_nt: TGTGCCAGCAGCCCGACGCAGGGTGGCTACACCTTC
d_call: -; clone_size: -; j_call: TRBJ2-2; v_call: TRBV27; cdr3_aa: CASSPSRMRTAIMTGELFF; cdr3_nt: TGTGCCAGCAGTCCATCCAGAATGAGGACAGCGATTATGACCGGGGAGCTGTTTTTT